Listed below are T cell receptor beta chains from one sample, sequenced in a study of patients and donors after allogeneic stem cell transplantation. TCRdb called the RT-PCR reads again in MiXCR, with one record for every CDR3 protein. This table has about 2,600 distinct CDR3 sequences, around 8.4% appearing once. The sample comprised blood, either unsorted or a sorted T cell fraction (not recorded which). The receptors were sampled from a human donor who was either an allogeneic HSCT recipient or a stem cell or donor lymphocyte infusion donor (not recorded which). It is not recorded whose cells these are; they may come from a transplant donor. Each CDR3 is given with its conserved first and last residue. Expanded clones are given a class, and other clones once, few, many or no size at all.

clone size	V gene	CDR3 length	J gene	CDR3 protein
few	TRBV6-2/TRBV6-3	14	TRBJ2-7	CASSYIPAASEQYF
few	TRBV5-1	14	TRBJ2-7	CASSSTGFSYEQYF
-	TRBV5-1	15	TRBJ2-7	CASSLGQTSSYEQYF
-	TRBV28	14	TRBJ1-2	CASSLYGGHYGYTF
medium-sized	TRBV13	14	TRBJ1-1	CASSRTGRNTEAFF
few	TRBV29-1	12	TRBJ2-7	CSVDRGAREQYF
few	TRBV5-1	13	TRBJ2-7	CASSATFTDEQYF
large	TRBV10-3	13	TRBJ2-7	CAIQGAASYEQYF
medium-sized	TRBV7-9	15	TRBJ2-1	CASSGTTDSYNEQFF
large	TRBV7-2	13	TRBJ2-6	CASRDSGANVLTF
few	TRBV15	12	TRBJ1-1	CATSRDVTEAFF
few	TRBV7-9	12	TRBJ2-7	CASSRTDTEQYF
-	TRBV7-2	16	TRBJ2-5	CASSLGFGTGSETQYF
few	TRBV7-8	15	TRBJ2-1	CASSESGDRYNEQFF
-	TRBV6-5	15	TRBJ2-7	CASSSFDRSSYEQYF
medium-sized	TRBV3-1	17	TRBJ1-1	CASSRPGSAGSGTEAFF
few	TRBV7-2	12	TRBJ1-5	CASSLDFQPQHF
few	TRBV6-2/TRBV6-3	13	TRBJ1-1	CASSYRQNTEAFF
large	TRBV7-8	12	TRBJ1-1	CASSWMNTEAFF
-	TRBV5-6	14	TRBJ2-1	CASTDGGVRNEQFF
-	TRBV7-8	16	TRBJ2-1	CASSKTRLAGYNEQFF
few	TRBV6-5	12	TRBJ1-2	CATQPGRGGYTF
medium-sized	TRBV14	16	TRBJ2-7	CASSQGGGSPLYEQYF